Below are 17 T cell receptor beta chains sequenced from a single sample in a study of T cells after yellow fever vaccination (dated by TCRdb to the late 2010s). Library prep was done by 5' RACE. TCRdb records Illumina HiSeq 2500 as the sequencer. TCRdb trimmed the raw reads at Q25, called clones with MiXCR and kept productive beta chains. Duplicate CDR3 protein sequences are folded into a single record with the most common DNA and genes. Within this sample are around 550,000 distinct CDR3 sequences, with 15% to 20% of them counted one time only. Clones ranked in the top ten supply roughly 13% of the sample. The sample's treatment or condition label is to be understood as: live attenuated yellow fever vaccine strain. The material sequenced was PBMCs, taken 15 days after the yellow fever booster vaccination. The origin of the receptors is a man between 25 and 39 years old who received the YFV17D yellow fever vaccine.

V is TRBV4-2 and J is TRBJ2-7; 16 bases align to TRBD2. This CDR3 spans 19 amino acids. V lost 1 base, J lost 3 bases, and 9 bases stayed unmatched. The germline gives CDR1 LGHNA, CDR2 YNFKEQ. For the CDR3, the DNA is TGTGCCAGCAGCCAAGCGGGACTAGCGGGAGGGGTGGGGGACTACGAGCAGTACTTC. Residues: CASSQAGLAGGVGDYEQYF.

The V call is TRBV5-1, the J call TRBJ2-1, with 9 bases matching TRBD2. The CDR3 contains 16 residues. V shed 5 bases and J 0 bases; nucleotides not matched to a gene: 6. Germline lookup yields CDR1 SGHRS and CDR2 YFSETQ. The chain's CDR3 is CASRPVSGSSYNEQFF. Written as DNA, the CDR3 is TGCGCCAGCAGACCTGTTAGCGGGAGCTCCTACAATGAGCAGTTCTTC.

The J gene is TRBJ2-1, the V gene TRBV30, with D possibly matching TRBD1 (6 bases). The CDR3 is made up of 13 amino acids. V was cut by 1 base and J by 9 bases, with 13 bases left in between. CDR1 GTSNPN and CDR2 SVGIG come from the germline V gene (reference sequence). CDR3 residues: CAWSANRAGEQFF. CDR3 coding DNA: TGTGCCTGGAGTGCCAACAGGGCTGGTGAGCAGTTCTTC.

This chain connects TRBV7-6 to TRBJ2-1, with D perhaps matching TRBD1 or TRBD2 (5 bases each). V was shortened by 0 bases and J by 2 bases, with 11 bases between the two germline ends. The CDR3 is 16 amino acids. Germline V gene data show CDR1 as SGHVS and CDR2 as FNYEAQ. CDR3 loop: CASSLAVGTPYNEQFF. DNA for the CDR3: TGTGCCAGCAGCTTAGCGGTCGGGACCCCCTACAATGAGCAGTTCTTC.

This clonotype was seen a handful of times. The CDR3 DNA is TGCAGTGCTAGAGTGACTTCGGACAGGGGGTTTTCACCCCTCCACTTT. It is translated as CSARVTSDRGFSPLHF. J is TRBJ1-6 and V is TRBV20-1; 10 bases align to TRBD1. Germline values: CDR1 DFQATT, CDR2 SNEGSKA (reference sequence). The trim removed 1 base at V and 9 bases at J, leaving 9 bases unmatched. The length of the CDR3 is 16 residues.

The rearrangement uses TRBV20-1 and TRBJ2-5; 9 positions agree with TRBD2. This CDR3 has 14 amino acids. Germline V gene data show CDR1 as DFQATT and CDR2 as SNEGSKA (reference sequence). Trimming removed 0 bases from V and 7 bases from J; junction bases left unmatched: 6. This CDR3 reads CSARDGSGGTTQYF. CDR3 DNA: TGCAGTGCTAGAGATGGTAGCGGGGGTACGACCCAGTACTTC.

The chain employs TRBV12-3 or TRBV12-4 and TRBJ2-3; 8 bases line up with TRBD2. Germline trimming cut 5 bases from V and 4 bases from J; bases unmatched to any gene: 11. The CDR3 is 16 residues long. As DNA, the CDR3 is TGTGCCAGCAGTCTAGTAGAGCGGGAGCCCGCAGATACGCAGTATTTT. Its protein is CASSLVEREPADTQYF.

This clonotype was seen more than once but under ten times. The chain is built from TRBV9 and TRBJ2-2; D unclear. Germline CDR1 SGDLS, CDR2 YYNGEE. This CDR3 is 13 amino acids long. Trimming stripped 6 bases from V and 8 bases from J, with 14 bases between. CDR3 sequence: CASNGPPTGELFF. The CDR3 nucleotides read TGTGCCAGCAACGGTCCCCCCACAGGGGAGCTGTTTTTT. Variable domain in full (rest from reference TRBV9 and TRBJ2-2): DSGVTQTPKHLITATGQRVTLRCSPRSGDLSVYWYQQSLDQGLQFLIQYYNGEERAKGNILERFSAQQFPDLHSELNLSSLELGDSALYFCASNGPPTGELFFGEGSRLTVL.

This chain joins TRBV29-1 and TRBJ1-2; 8 bases map to TRBD1. V trimming: 0 bases; J trimming: 4 bases; junction bases outside the gene matches: 13. This CDR3 is built from 17 residues. Germline CDR1 is SQVTM and CDR2 is ANQGSEA. The CDR3 DNA reads TGCAGCGTTGAAGATCGGGGGGATGACAGGGGCGGCTATGGCTACACCTTC. This translates into CSVEDRGDDRGGYGYTF.

This chain connects TRBV5-1 to TRBJ2-1; 7 bases are a match to TRBD2. From germline, CDR1 is SGHRS and CDR2 YFSETQ. The CDR3 is 16 amino acids. After removal of 0 bases from V and 4 bases from J, the junction contained 7 bases not matched to a gene. CDR3 DNA sequence: TGCGCCAGCAGCTTGGCCGCAGCGGGAACTTACAATGAGCAGTTCTTC. This encodes CASSLAAAGTYNEQFF. Full variable domain (outside the CDR3, taken from reference TRBV5-1 and TRBJ2-1): KAGVTQTPRYLIKTRGQQVTLSCSPISGHRSVSWYQQTPGQGLQFLFEYFSETQRNKGNFPGRFSGRQFSNSRSEMNVSTLELGDSALYLCASSLAAAGTYNEQFFGPGTRLTVL.

This clonotype was picked up a small number of times. DNA of the CDR3: TGTGCCAGCAGCCAGGAGAGCGGAGGGAGCTCCTACGAGCAGTACTTC. This encodes CASSQESGGSSYEQYF. This chain uses TRBV4-2 with TRBJ2-7; D may be TRBD2 (6 bases). There are 16 residues in the CDR3. CDR1 is LGHNA and CDR2 is YNFKEQ in the germline V gene. V lost 3 bases and J 0 bases, leaving 15 bases between the germline ends.

This rearrangement joins TRBV9 to TRBJ1-1; 9 bases are a match to TRBD1. This CDR3 is 16 amino acids long. Germline V CDR1 and CDR2: SGDLS, YYNGEE. V shed 3 bases, J shed 0 bases, and the junction held 6 bases outside the gene matches. CDR3 region: CASSEGTGHMNTEAFF. For the CDR3, the DNA is TGTGCCAGCAGCGAGGGGACAGGGCACATGAACACTGAAGCTTTCTTT.

The V gene is TRBV15, the J gene TRBJ1-5; weak D call: TRBD1 (5 bases). The CDR3 contains 15 residues. V was clipped by 1 base and J by 7 bases, with 14 bases between them. Germline values: CDR1 LNHNV, CDR2 YYDKDF (reference sequence). The chain's CDR3 is CATSRGRGEGQPQHF. The CDR3 DNA is TGTGCCACCAGCAGAGGAAGGGGTGAGGGCCAGCCCCAGCATTTT.

The chain couples TRBV6-2 or TRBV6-3 to TRBJ2-7; 13 bases map to TRBD2. Germline loops: CDR1 MNHEY, CDR2 SVGEGT. Trimming removed 6 bases from V and 4 bases from J; junction bases left unmatched: 9. The CDR3 covers 16 residues. CDR3 coding DNA: TGTGCCAGCAGGGCCGCCGGGACTAGCGGGATATACGAGCAGTACTTC. Translated: CASRAAGTSGIYEQYF.

The chain recombines TRBV27 with TRBJ1-4; 7 bases line up with TRBD1. CDR3 length equals 17 residues. Germline CDR1 reads MNHEY; CDR2 reads SMNVEV (reference sequence). Trimming at V came to 5 bases and at J to 10 bases, leaving 19 bases not matched to a gene. The CDR3 here is CASSTANRDSEEGKLFF. DNA for the CDR3: TGTGCCAGCAGTACTGCGAACCGGGACAGTGAGGAGGGAAAACTGTTTTTT.

The V gene is TRBV11-2, the J gene TRBJ2-7, with D tentatively TRBD2 (6 bases). Trimming removed 5 bases from V and 4 bases from J, with 18 bases in between. The CDR3 is made up of 15 amino acids. Germline V gene sequence: CDR1 SGHAT, CDR2 FQNNGV. The CDR3 bases are TGTGCCAGCAGCACCCCGGACCGGGAGACTTACGAGCAGTACTTC. This translates into CASSTPDRETYEQYF.

This clonotype was counted between two and nine times. V gene TRBV5-1 combines with J gene TRBJ1-6; D is unresolved. The CDR3 has 15 amino acids. With 0 bases removed from V and 10 bases from J, the gap between germline ends came to 14 bases. The V gene's germline CDR1 is SGHRS and CDR2 YFSETQ. CDR3 loop: CASSLEGSVRSPLHF. In nucleotides, the CDR3 is TGCGCCAGCAGCTTGGAAGGGTCGGTTCGGTCACCCCTCCACTTT.